Listed below are T cell receptor beta chains from one sample, sequenced in a study of glioma-infiltrating T cells after dendritic cell vaccination. The table came from immunoSEQ multiplex PCR; TCRdb's copy has only in-frame clones and leaves some out. The sample carries roughly 80,000 clones, around 87% recorded once. The sample here was blood, taken after dendritic cell vaccination. The receptors shown here come from a human donor with glioblastoma. Each CDR3 is given with its conserved first and last residue. A D gene is named only where the DNA matches it firmly. The size entry is marked missing in some rows and otherwise reads once, few, many or a size class.

CDR3 protein: CASRDDSFNSPLHF; CDR3 DNA: TGTGCCAGCAGGGATGATAGCTTTAATTCACCCCTCCACTTT; clone size: few; J gene: TRBJ1-6; CDR3 length: 14; D gene: -; V gene: TRBV6-6
CDR3 protein: CASSLVVAGGPYEQYF; CDR3 DNA: TGCGCCAGCAGCTTGGTTGTAGCGGGAGGCCCCTACGAGCAGTACTTC; clone size: once; J gene: TRBJ2-7; CDR3 length: 16; D gene: TRBD2; V gene: TRBV5-1
CDR3 protein: CASSLRTGTGNTIYF; CDR3 DNA: TGTGCCAGCAGCTTAAGGACAGGGACTGGAAACACCATATATTTT; clone size: once; J gene: TRBJ1-3; CDR3 length: 15; D gene: TRBD1; V gene: TRBV5-4
CDR3 protein: CASSINRDRANQPQHF; CDR3 DNA: TGTGCCAGTAGTATTAACCGGGACAGGGCCAATCAGCCCCAGCATTTT; clone size: -; J gene: TRBJ1-5; CDR3 length: 16; D gene: TRBD1; V gene: TRBV19
CDR3 protein: CASSEAGQGQQPQHF; CDR3 DNA: TGTGCCAGCAGTGAAGCTGGACAGGGACAACAGCCCCAGCATTTT; clone size: -; J gene: TRBJ1-5; CDR3 length: 15; D gene: TRBD1; V gene: TRBV6-1
CDR3 protein: CASRRTSGNNEQFF; CDR3 DNA: TGTGCCAGCAGACGGACTAGCGGGAACAATGAGCAGTTCTTC; clone size: -; J gene: TRBJ2-1; CDR3 length: 14; D gene: TRBD2; V gene: TRBV4-2
CDR3 protein: CASSIHGNTIYF; CDR3 DNA: TGTGCCAGTAGTATACATGGAAACACCATATATTTT; clone size: -; J gene: TRBJ1-3; CDR3 length: 12; D gene: -; V gene: TRBV19
CDR3 protein: CASRSAGSNSPLHF; CDR3 DNA: TGTGCCAGCAGATCAGCGGGGAGTAATTCACCCCTCCACTTT; clone size: -; J gene: TRBJ1-6; CDR3 length: 14; D gene: -; V gene: TRBV27
CDR3 protein: CASSVVGASTDTQYF; CDR3 DNA: TGTGCCAGCAGCGTCGTGGGGGCTAGCACAGATACGCAGTATTTT; clone size: -; J gene: TRBJ2-3; CDR3 length: 15; D gene: -; V gene: TRBV11-1
CDR3 protein: CASSLARGYGYTF; CDR3 DNA: TGTGCCAGCAGCTTAGCCCGGGGATATGGCTACACCTTC; clone size: -; J gene: TRBJ1-2; CDR3 length: 13; D gene: -; V gene: TRBV7-2
CDR3 protein: CASSPADSSYEQYF; CDR3 DNA: TGCGCCAGCAGCCCCGCCGACAGTTCCTACGAGCAGTACTTC; clone size: few; J gene: TRBJ2-7; CDR3 length: 14; D gene: -; V gene: TRBV5-1
CDR3 protein: CASSQEPRTDNGYTF; CDR3 DNA: TGCGCCAGCAGCCAAGAGCCCCGGACAGACAATGGCTACACCTTC; clone size: -; J gene: TRBJ1-2; CDR3 length: 15; D gene: -; V gene: TRBV4-1
CDR3 protein: CASSRTGGVAGNTIYF; CDR3 DNA: TGTGCCAGCAGTCGGACGGGAGGCGTTGCTGGAAACACCATATATTTT; clone size: -; J gene: TRBJ1-3; CDR3 length: 16; D gene: -; V gene: TRBV27
CDR3 protein: CASAQGEGTGNTIYF; CDR3 DNA: TGTGCCAGCGCACAGGGTGAGGGGACTGGAAACACCATATATTTT; clone size: few; J gene: TRBJ1-3; CDR3 length: 15; D gene: -; V gene: TRBV2
CDR3 protein: CASTTEQYQPQHF; CDR3 DNA: TGTGCCAGCACCACCGAACAGTACCAGCCCCAGCATTTT; clone size: -; J gene: TRBJ1-5; CDR3 length: 13; D gene: -; V gene: TRBV2
CDR3 protein: CASSIGGQETQYF; CDR3 DNA: TGTGCCAGTAGTATAGGCGGCCAAGAGACCCAGTACTTC; clone size: -; J gene: TRBJ2-5; CDR3 length: 13; D gene: -; V gene: TRBV19
CDR3 protein: CASSYRGGDTEAFF; CDR3 DNA: TGCGCCAGTTCCTACAGGGGAGGTGACACTGAAGCTTTCTTT; clone size: -; J gene: TRBJ1-1; CDR3 length: 14; D gene: TRBD1; V gene: TRBV5-1